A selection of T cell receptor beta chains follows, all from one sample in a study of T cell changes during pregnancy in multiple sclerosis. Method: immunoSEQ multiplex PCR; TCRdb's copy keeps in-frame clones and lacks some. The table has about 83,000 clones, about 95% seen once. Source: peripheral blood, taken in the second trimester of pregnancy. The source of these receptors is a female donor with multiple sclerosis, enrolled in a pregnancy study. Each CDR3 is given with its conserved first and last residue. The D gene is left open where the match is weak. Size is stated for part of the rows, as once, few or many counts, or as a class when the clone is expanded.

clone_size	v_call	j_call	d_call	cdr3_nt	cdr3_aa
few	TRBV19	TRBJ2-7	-	TGTGCCAGTAGTCCATCAGGGCGGGGTTACGAGCAGTACTTC	CASSPSGRGYEQYF
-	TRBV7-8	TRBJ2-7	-	TGTGCCTCCCTGGGGGGAGGCTACGAGCAGTACTTC	CASLGGGYEQYF
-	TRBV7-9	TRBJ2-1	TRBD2	TGTGCCAGCAGCTTAGCGGGAGGGCGAGACAATGAGCAGTTCTTC	CASSLAGGRDNEQFF
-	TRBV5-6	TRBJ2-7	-	TGTGCCAGCAGCCGGCGGGGCAGGGTCGCCTACGAGCAGTACTTC	CASSRRGRVAYEQYF
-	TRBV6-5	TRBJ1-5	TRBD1	TGTGCCAGCGAGACGGAACAGGGGGGCAATCAGCCCCAGCATTTT	CASETEQGGNQPQHF
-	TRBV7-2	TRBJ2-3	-	TGTGCCAGCAGCCTGACCTCGGGGACAGATACGCAGTATTTT	CASSLTSGTDTQYF
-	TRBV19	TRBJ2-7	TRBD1	TGTGCCACTGGACAGGGGTTTTACGAGCAGTACTTC	CATGQGFYEQYF
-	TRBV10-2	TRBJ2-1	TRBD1	TGCGCCATCCACGGGACAGGGGGACACAATGAGCAGTTCTTC	CAIHGTGGHNEQFF
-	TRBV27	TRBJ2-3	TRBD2	TGTGCCAGCAGTTTAAGGTCCCCCCCGGGACTAGCGGCCACAGATACGCAGTATTTT	CASSLRSPPGLAATDTQYF
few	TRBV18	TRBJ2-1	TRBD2	TGTGCCAGCTCACCACTAGCGGGAGTCAATAGCTACAATGAGCAGTTCTTC	CASSPLAGVNSYNEQFF
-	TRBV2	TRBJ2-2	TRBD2	TGTGCCAGCAACGGCGGGACTAGCAACACCGGGGAGCTGTTTTTT	CASNGGTSNTGELFF
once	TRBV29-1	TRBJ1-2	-	TGCAGCGTTGAAGGATGGGCGGGGAGCAGGGTGCGAGGAGGCTACACCTTC	CSVEGWAGSRVRGGYTF
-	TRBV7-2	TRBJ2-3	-	TGTGCCAGCAGTGGCCGAATCACAGATACGCAGTATTTT	CASSGRITDTQYF
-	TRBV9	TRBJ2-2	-	TGTGCCAGCAGCGCCCTAGGGAGCACCGGGGAGCTGTTTTTT	CASSALGSTGELFF
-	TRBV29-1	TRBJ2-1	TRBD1	TGCAGCGTTGAGATTGACAGGGGGCGATTCTTC	CSVEIDRGRFF
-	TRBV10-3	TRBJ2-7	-	TGTGCCATCAGTCAGGACAGACCCTACGAGCAGTACTTC	CAISQDRPYEQYF
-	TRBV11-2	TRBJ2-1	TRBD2	TGTGCCAGCAGCTTAGGACTAGCGCATGAGCAGTTCTTC	CASSLGLAHEQFF
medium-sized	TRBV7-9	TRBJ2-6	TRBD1	TGTGCCAGCAGACGGGACAGGTTGCACTCTGGGGCCAACGTCCTGACTTTC	CASRRDRLHSGANVLTF
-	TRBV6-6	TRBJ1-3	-	TGTGCCAGCAGTTACGGCGGGGGCTCTGGAAACACCATATATTTT	CASSYGGGSGNTIYF
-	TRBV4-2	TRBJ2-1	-	TGTGCCAGCAGCCAAGGCTATGGAGGTGAGCAGTTCTTC	CASSQGYGGEQFF
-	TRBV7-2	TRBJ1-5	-	TGTGCCAGCAGCTTATCGCCAGGGAATCAGCCCCAGCATTTT	CASSLSPGNQPQHF
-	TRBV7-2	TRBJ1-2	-	TGTGCCAGCAGCTTAGCCCAAGAGAGCGGCTACACCTTC	CASSLAQESGYTF
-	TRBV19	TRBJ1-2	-	TGTGCCAGTAAAGCCCGGGGCAGGGGAGAATCCTATGGCTACACCTTC	CASKARGRGESYGYTF
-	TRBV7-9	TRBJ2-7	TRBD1	TGTGCCAGCAGCAAAGGACAGGGGATGTTCTACGAGCAGTACTTC	CASSKGQGMFYEQYF
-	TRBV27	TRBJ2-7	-	TGTGCCAGCAGTTTGGGTCGGGGGACTTCCTACGAGCAGTACTTC	CASSLGRGTSYEQYF
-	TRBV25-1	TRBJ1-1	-	TGTGCCAGCAGTGAATATCAAGGGGATTCCACTGAAGCTTTCTTT	CASSEYQGDSTEAFF
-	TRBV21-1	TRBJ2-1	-	TGTGCCAGCAGAGCCAGGGCAGGTGAGCAGTTCTTC	CASRARAGEQFF
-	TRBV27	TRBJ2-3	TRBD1	TGTGCCAGCAGTTTTTTAAGGACAGGGGGCCGCGATACGCAGTATTTT	CASSFLRTGGRDTQYF
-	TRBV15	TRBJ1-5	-	TGTGCCACCAGCAGAGACGGGGGAGGAGGCAATCAGCCCCAGCATTTT	CATSRDGGGGNQPQHF
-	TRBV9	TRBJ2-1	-	TGTGCCAGCAGCGTGTTACTAGCTGGTGAGCAGTTCTTC	CASSVLLAGEQFF
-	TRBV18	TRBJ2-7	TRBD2	TGTGCCAGCTCACCACTAGGGACTAGCGGGGCTCCAACCTACGAGCAGTACTTC	CASSPLGTSGAPTYEQYF
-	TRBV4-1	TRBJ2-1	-	TGCGCCAGCAGCCAGGTACAGTTCTCCTACAATGAGCAGTTCTTC	CASSQVQFSYNEQFF
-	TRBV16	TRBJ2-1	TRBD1	TGTGCCAGCAGCCAATTTGGGACAGGGTCCCATGAGCAGTTCTTC	CASSQFGTGSHEQFF
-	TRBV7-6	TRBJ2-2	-	TGTGCCAGCAGCTTAGTTGGCGGCGAAACGAACACCGGGGAGCTGTTTTTT	CASSLVGGETNTGELFF
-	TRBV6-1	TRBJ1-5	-	TGTGCCAGCAGTGAAGGGGGGCAGGGTGGGCAGCCCCAGCATTTT	CASSEGGQGGQPQHF